A selection of T cell receptor beta chains follows, all from one sample in a study of T cell responses to AZD1222 COVID-19 vaccine. TCRdb's table, derived via immunoSEQ multiplex PCR, lists solely in-frame clones and lacks some. The repertoire holds just under 80,000 clones, with about 92% as singletons. The sequencing used peripheral blood, collected 28 days after the second AZD1222 dose. Receptors were obtained from an adult who received the AZD1222 COVID-19 vaccine. The CDR3 runs from the conserved cysteine through the conserved F or W. The D gene is left open where the match is weak. Size is stated for part of the rows, as once, few or many counts, or as a class when the clone is expanded.

TRBV14	TRBJ1-1	TRBD1	-	TGTGCCAGCAGCCACTCAGGGGGGACTGAAGCTTTCTTT	CASSHSGGTEAFF
TRBV5-1	TRBJ2-1	TRBD2	-	TGCGCCAGCAGCCTGGGACTAGCAATCGACAATGAGCAGTTCTTC	CASSLGLAIDNEQFF
TRBV28	TRBJ1-1	TRBD1	-	TGTGCCAGCATCCAAAGGGGGACAGGGAGGGACGGCGGCGGAGCTTTCTTT	CASIQRGTGRDGGGAFF
TRBV28	TRBJ2-1	TRBD2	-	TGTGCCAGTCGGGGGGGCGGAAGACTAGCGGCCAATGAGCAGTTCTTC	CASRGGGRLAANEQFF
TRBV14	TRBJ2-3	-	-	TGTGCCAGCAGCTCAGGGTTGTCCGGCTGGGATACGCAGTATTTT	CASSSGLSGWDTQYF
TRBV10-2	TRBJ2-3	-	-	TGCGCCAGCACCAGCCCTAGACTGGACACAGATACGCAGTATTTT	CASTSPRLDTDTQYF
TRBV11-2	TRBJ2-1	TRBD2	-	TGTGCCAGCAGCTTATGGCCTAGCGGCTACAATGAGCAGTTCTTC	CASSLWPSGYNEQFF
TRBV5-4	TRBJ2-2	-	-	TGTGCCAGCAGCTTTAATTCGGTGCGGAACACCGGGGAGCTGTTTTTT	CASSFNSVRNTGELFF
TRBV7-9	TRBJ1-6	-	-	TGTGCCAGCAGCACGGGGCCCTCTCCCAATTCACCCCTCCACTTT	CASSTGPSPNSPLHF
TRBV19	TRBJ2-7	-	once	TGTGCCAGTAGTCCTGTGGCCGCGACCTACGAGCAGTACTTC	CASSPVAATYEQYF
TRBV7-2	TRBJ2-3	-	-	TGTGCCAGCAGCTTAGGGTCGGGCGCTAGCACAGATACGCAGTATTTT	CASSLGSGASTDTQYF
TRBV7-9	TRBJ2-1	-	-	TGTGCCAGCAGCTTAGGAGGGGCCTACCGTAATGAGCAGTTCTTC	CASSLGGAYRNEQFF
TRBV7-9	TRBJ2-7	-	-	TGTGCCAGCAGCCCCCTGGGGGTCGAGAGCTCCTACGAGCAGTACTTC	CASSPLGVESSYEQYF
TRBV28	TRBJ1-5	-	-	TGTGCCAGCGGGGCGCTAAGAGGCAATCAGCCCCAGCATTTT	CASGALRGNQPQHF
TRBV6-1	TRBJ1-2	TRBD1	-	TGTGCCAGCAGTGAGCAGGGGGCGTGGGATGGCTACACCTTC	CASSEQGAWDGYTF
TRBV14	TRBJ2-2	TRBD1	-	TGTGCCAGCAGCCCAGGGGGTGGCACCGGGGAGCTGTTTTTT	CASSPGGGTGELFF
TRBV5-1	TRBJ1-5	-	-	TGCGCCAGCAGCTTGGAACTGGGTAGCAATCAGCCCCAGCATTTT	CASSLELGSNQPQHF
TRBV4-1	TRBJ1-3	-	once	TGCGCCAGCAGCCAAGATCAAGGAAACACCATATATTTT	CASSQDQGNTIYF
TRBV14	TRBJ2-2	-	once	TGTGCCAGCAGCCAAGATCTGGGGTACGGGGAGCTGTTTTTT	CASSQDLGYGELFF
TRBV28	TRBJ1-1	TRBD1	once	TGTGCCAGCAGACGACAGGGGACTGAAGCTTTCTTT	CASRRQGTEAFF
TRBV30	TRBJ2-5	TRBD1	-	TGTGCCTGGAGCCGGGACAGAGGAGAGACCCAGTACTTC	CAWSRDRGETQYF
TRBV27	TRBJ2-7	-	-	TGTGCCAGCAGTTTCAGAGGTCGCCGGACAGTCCTTGCTCCCTACGAGCAGTACTTC	CASSFRGRRTVLAPYEQYF
TRBV5-6	TRBJ1-1	TRBD1	-	TGTGCCAGCAGCTACAGGACAGGGGGGATGAACACTGAAGCTTTCTTT	CASSYRTGGMNTEAFF
TRBV6-2/TRBV6-3	TRBJ2-6	TRBD2	-	TGTGCCAGCAGTGAGACTAGCGGGAGTAGTTCTACTGGGGCCAACGTCCTGACTTTC	CASSETSGSSSTGANVLTF
TRBV27	TRBJ2-7	TRBD1	once	TGTGCCAGCAGTTTTCACAGGGGTGCCTACGAGCAGTACTTC	CASSFHRGAYEQYF
TRBV11-2	TRBJ2-7	-	-	TGTGCCAGCAGCCAAGGGGGACGGGGCTACGAGCAGTACTTC	CASSQGGRGYEQYF
TRBV2	TRBJ1-1	-	-	TGTGCCAGCAGGCGGACGGAGAACACTGAAGCTTTCTTT	CASRRTENTEAFF
TRBV19	TRBJ1-2	-	few	TGTGCCAGTAGTATAGACCTACGGTTCTATGGCTACACCTTC	CASSIDLRFYGYTF
TRBV7-2	TRBJ1-2	-	-	TGTGCCAGCAGCCTAACCAGACGCCCCCTCTATGGCTACACCTTC	CASSLTRRPLYGYTF
TRBV7-9	TRBJ2-1	-	few	TGTGCCAGCAGCCCCCGGGGCTACAATGAGCAGTTCTTC	CASSPRGYNEQFF
TRBV10-2	TRBJ1-1	-	-	TGCGCCAGCAGTGACCGGCTGGGGGCCCGATTTTCTTCTGAAGCTTTCTTT	CASSDRLGARFSSEAFF
TRBV2	TRBJ1-5	-	-	TGTGCCAGAGGGACGGGGAGGCAGCCCCAGCATTTT	CARGTGRQPQHF
TRBV18	TRBJ1-5	TRBD1	-	TGTGCCAGCTCACGCGTAGAAACAGGGGGCTTCAATCAGCCCCAGCATTTT	CASSRVETGGFNQPQHF
TRBV11-3	TRBJ2-7	TRBD2	-	TGTGCCAGCAGCTTGGGGGGACTAGCGGAAAACGAGCAGTACTTC	CASSLGGLAENEQYF
TRBV3-1/TRBV3-2	TRBJ1-2	-	few	TGTGCCAGCAGCCAAGATCTGGCCTACTATGGCTACACCTTC	CASSQDLAYYGYTF
TRBV18	TRBJ1-1	-	-	TGTGCCAGCTCACCCGACAGTACGGCTTTCTTT	CASSPDSTAFF
TRBV4-1	TRBJ2-1	-	-	TGCGCCAGCAGCCAAGATTCGGGGGTAGCCTGGTATGAGCAGTTCTTC	CASSQDSGVAWYEQFF
TRBV9	TRBJ1-1	-	once	TGTGCCAGCAGCCCAAAAAGTGGGGTCCCTGACGGAACGAACACTGAAGCTTTCTTT	CASSPKSGVPDGTNTEAFF
TRBV27	TRBJ1-3	TRBD1	-	TGTGCCAGCAGTCTGAACAGGGGGTTTGGAAACACCATATATTTT	CASSLNRGFGNTIYF
TRBV7-6	TRBJ1-3	-	-	TGTGCCAGCAGCAACCGACAGCTCTCTGGAAACACCATATATTTT	CASSNRQLSGNTIYF
TRBV28	TRBJ1-6	-	-	TGTGCCAGCAGTTTATCCCCGAGACAGAGGAATTCACCCCTCCACTTT	CASSLSPRQRNSPLHF
TRBV6-2/TRBV6-3	TRBJ2-5	-	-	TGTGCCAGCAGTGACCTACACACAGCGATCCAAGAGACCCAGTACTTC	CASSDLHTAIQETQYF
TRBV10-3	TRBJ2-3	TRBD2	-	TGTGCCATCAGTCGAGAGCCTAGCGGGAAAACAGATACGCAGTATTTT	CAISREPSGKTDTQYF
TRBV6-2/TRBV6-3	TRBJ2-5	-	-	TGTGCCAGCAGTTACGTTAGAACGTCTCAGTACTTC	CASSYVRTSQYF
TRBV28	TRBJ2-1	TRBD2	-	TGTGCCAGCAGTCCCGTTTTCGGGAGGGCCAATGAGCAGTTCTTC	CASSPVFGRANEQFF
TRBV27	TRBJ1-1	-	-	TGTGCCAGCAGTGGGAGACACCCTAACACTGAAGCTTTCTTT	CASSGRHPNTEAFF
TRBV10-3	TRBJ1-1	TRBD1	-	TGTGCCATCAGCCGGTGGGACAGAAACACTGAAGCTTTCTTT	CAISRWDRNTEAFF
TRBV12-5	TRBJ1-6	-	-	TGTGCTAGTGGTCCGGCGACCGGACGCCCCGATTCACCCCTCCACTTT	CASGPATGRPDSPLHF
TRBV12-3/TRBV12-4	TRBJ2-5	-	-	TGTGCCAGCAGTTACGCGGCCCAAGAGACCCAGTACTTC	CASSYAAQETQYF
TRBV11-3	TRBJ1-1	TRBD1	-	TGTGCCAGCAGTTGGGAGACAGGGGAAGACACTGAAGCTTTCTTT	CASSWETGEDTEAFF
TRBV11-1	TRBJ1-2	-	-	TGTGCCAGCAGCCTTGGACAGTCTAGTGGCTACACCTTC	CASSLGQSSGYTF
TRBV5-4	TRBJ2-1	TRBD2	-	TGTGCCAGCAGCGCCGGGACTAGCGGGAGGTCCTCCTACAATGAGCAGTTCTTC	CASSAGTSGRSSYNEQFF